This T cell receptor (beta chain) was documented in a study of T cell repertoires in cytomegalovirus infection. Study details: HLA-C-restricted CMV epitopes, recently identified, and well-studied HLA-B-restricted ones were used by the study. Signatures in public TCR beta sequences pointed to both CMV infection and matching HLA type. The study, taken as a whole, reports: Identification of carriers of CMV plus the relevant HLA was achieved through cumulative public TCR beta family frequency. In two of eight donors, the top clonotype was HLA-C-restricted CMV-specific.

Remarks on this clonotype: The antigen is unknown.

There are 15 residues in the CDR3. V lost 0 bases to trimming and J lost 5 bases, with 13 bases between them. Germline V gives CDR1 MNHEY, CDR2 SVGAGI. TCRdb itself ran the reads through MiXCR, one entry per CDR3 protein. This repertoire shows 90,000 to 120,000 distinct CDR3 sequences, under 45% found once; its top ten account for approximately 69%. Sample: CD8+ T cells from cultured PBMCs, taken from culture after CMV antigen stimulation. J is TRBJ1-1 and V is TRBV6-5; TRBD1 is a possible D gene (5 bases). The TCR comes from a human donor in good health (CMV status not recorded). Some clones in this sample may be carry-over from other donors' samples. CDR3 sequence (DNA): TGTGCCAGCAGTTACTCTAGGACCGGGGGGACTGAAGCTTTCTTT. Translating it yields CASSYSRTGGTEAFF.